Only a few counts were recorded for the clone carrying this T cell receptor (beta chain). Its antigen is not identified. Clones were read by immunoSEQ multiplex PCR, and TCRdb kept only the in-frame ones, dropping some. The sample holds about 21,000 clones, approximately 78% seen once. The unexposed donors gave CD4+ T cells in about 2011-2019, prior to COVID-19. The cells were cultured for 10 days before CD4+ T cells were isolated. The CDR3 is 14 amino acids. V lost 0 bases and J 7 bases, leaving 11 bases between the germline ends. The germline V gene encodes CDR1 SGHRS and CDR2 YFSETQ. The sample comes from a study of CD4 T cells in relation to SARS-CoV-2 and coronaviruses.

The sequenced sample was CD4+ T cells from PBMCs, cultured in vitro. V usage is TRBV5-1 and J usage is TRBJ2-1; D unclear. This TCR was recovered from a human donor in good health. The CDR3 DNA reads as TGCGCCAGCAGCTTGGGGCGAACGGTGAATGAGCAGTTCTTC. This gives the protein CASSLGRTVNEQFF.